Listed here are 22 T cell receptor beta chains from one sample, sequenced in a study of control samples from healthy donors and cancer patients. Here immunoSEQ multiplex PCR was the method, and the copy in TCRdb shows in-frame clones only, minus some. The sample consists of 150,000 to 200,000 clones, around 87% of them appearing once. What was sequenced was blood. Receptors originate from a woman aged 50 to 65 in good health.

V usage is TRBV6-2 or TRBV6-3 and J usage is TRBJ2-2; the D is unclear. The CDR3 contains 13 residues. V was trimmed by 1 base and J by 4 bases, leaving 4 bases between them. Germline V gene lookup returns CDR1 MNHEY and CDR2 SVGEGT. CDR3 residues: CASSYFPTGELFF. The CDR3 region has the DNA TGTGCCAGCAGTTACTTTCCCACCGGGGAGCTGTTTTTT.

This chain links TRBV5-1 with TRBJ2-7; 7 bases fit TRBD1. The V gene end was trimmed by 0 bases and the J gene end by 6 bases; junction bases not matched to a gene: 12. Per germline, CDR1 SGHRS and CDR2 YFSETQ. The CDR3 runs to 16 residues. DNA of the CDR3: TGCGCCAGCAGCTTGGGAGACAGGGAAAGTACCAGCGAGCAGTACTTC. This translates into CASSLGDRESTSEQYF.

The chain employs TRBV7-2 and TRBJ1-2; no clear D. The CDR3 is made up of 14 amino acids. Trimming shortened V by 5 bases and J by 0 bases, and 10 bases separated the two germline ends. Germline V gene sequence: CDR1 SGHTA, CDR2 FQGNSA. The CDR3 region is CASSLSLANYGYTF. In DNA form, the CDR3 reads TGTGCCAGCAGCCTGAGCCTCGCTAACTATGGCTACACCTTC.

The chain uses TRBV9 and TRBJ2-5; TRBD1 agrees at 8 bases. V lost 0 bases to trimming and J lost 2 bases; unmatched junction nucleotides: 3. The CDR3 spans 15 residues. Germline V gene lookup returns CDR1 SGDLS and CDR2 YYNGEE. The CDR3 is CASSVAGGMQETQYF. In DNA form, the CDR3 reads TGTGCCAGCAGCGTAGCAGGGGGCATGCAAGAGACCCAGTACTTC.

CDR3: CASSPRGQTYNEQFF. Here the CDR3 DNA reads TGTGCCAGCAGCCCTAGGGGACAGACTTACAATGAGCAGTTCTTC. V is TRBV5-4 and J is TRBJ2-1; 7 bases are shared with TRBD1. The germline gives CDR1 SGHNT, CDR2 YYREEE (reference sequence). V dropped 4 bases and J dropped 4; count of bases not matched to a gene: 8. This CDR3 region has 15 residues.

The chain joins TRBV28 to TRBJ1-1; TRBD1 is a possible D gene (6 bases). The CDR3 runs to 16 residues. Trimming removed 6 bases from V and 0 bases from J, with 17 bases in between. The germline CDR1 and CDR2 sequences are MDHEN and SYDVKM. The CDR3 DNA sequence: TGTGCCAGCAGCCCATTCGACAGGAGCATGAACACTGAAGCTTTCTTT. Translated, it gives CASSPFDRSMNTEAFF.

The chain is built from TRBV18 and TRBJ2-5; tentatively, D is TRBD1 (6 bases). There are 14 residues in the CDR3. V was cut by 3 bases and J by 2 bases, with 10 bases left in between. Germline V CDR1 and CDR2: KGHSH, LQKENI. The CDR3 protein is CASSPGTLQETQYF. CDR3 DNA sequence: TGTGCCAGCTCACCCGGGACACTGCAAGAGACCCAGTACTTC. The whole variable domain, remainder taken from reference TRBV18 and TRBJ2-5, is NAGVMQNPRHLVRRRGQEARLRCSPMKGHSHVYWYRQLPEEGLKFMVYLQKENIIDESGMPKERFSAEFPKEGPSILRIQQVVRGDSAAYFCASSPGTLQETQYFGPGTRLLVL.

The rearrangement uses TRBV19 and TRBJ2-5, with D uncertain. Germline V gene sequence: CDR1 LNHDA, CDR2 SQIVND (reference sequence). The V end was cut by 4 bases, the J end by 3 bases, with 9 bases between. The CDR3 spans 13 residues. The CDR3 DNA reads TGTGCCAGTAGTACAGTGGACGAAGAGACCCAGTACTTC. Protein sequence: CASSTVDEETQYF. The whole variable domain, filled in from reference TRBV19 and TRBJ2-5, reads DGGITQSPKYLFRKEGQNVTLSCEQNLNHDAMYWYRQDPGQGLRLIYYSQIVNDFQKGDIAEGYSVSREKKESFPLTVTSAQKNPTAFYLCASSTVDEETQYFGPGTRLLVL.

Here the CDR3 DNA reads TGTGCCAGCTCACCTCTTTCTGGGGTGAATGGCGAGCAGTACTTC. Protein product: CASSPLSGVNGEQYF. The V call is TRBV18, the J call TRBJ2-7; D gene ambiguous. CDR1 and CDR2 (germline): KGHSH, LQKENI. The V gene lost 3 bases and the J gene lost 6 bases, with 18 bases spanning the gap. The CDR3 consists of 15 residues. Variable domain in full (rest from reference TRBV18 and TRBJ2-7): NAGVMQNPRHLVRRRGQEARLRCSPMKGHSHVYWYRQLPEEGLKFMVYLQKENIIDESGMPKERFSAEFPKEGPSILRIQQVVRGDSAAYFCASSPLSGVNGEQYFGPGTRLTVT.

This chain connects TRBV25-1 to TRBJ2-7, with a weak D call TRBD1 (6 bases). Trimming shortened V by 3 bases and J by 6 bases, and 12 bases separated the two germline ends. The CDR3 sequence is 13 residues long. From germline, CDR1 is MGHDK and CDR2 SYGVNS. The CDR3 protein is CASSDFGQREQYF. CDR3 nucleotide sequence: TGTGCCAGCAGTGATTTTGGACAGCGCGAGCAGTACTTC.

This clone is a singleton in its sample. The V call is TRBV30, the J call TRBJ2-6; 9 bases fit TRBD2. Trimming at V came to 6 bases and at J to 4 bases, leaving 7 bases not matched to a gene. Germline CDR1 is GTSNPN and CDR2 is SVGIG (reference sequence). The CDR3 spans 15 residues. DNA for the CDR3: TGTGCCTGCGCGGGGGGGCGGGCGGGGGCCAACGTCCTGACTTTC. The encoded protein is CACAGGRAGANVLTF.

The chain uses TRBV19 and TRBJ1-4; D is unresolved. V was shortened by 8 bases and J by 1 base, with 2 bases between the two germline ends. The CDR3 sequence is 11 residues long. Germline lookup yields CDR1 LNHDA and CDR2 SQIVND (reference sequence). CDR3 DNA sequence: TGTGCCAGTCGAACTAATGAAAAACTGTTTTTT. It yields the protein CASRTNEKLFF.

J is TRBJ2-2 and V is TRBV5-5; a weak D match, TRBD1 (6 bases). V was trimmed by 5 bases and J by 0 bases, leaving 20 bases between them. CDR3 length: 18 residues. Germline V gene data show CDR1 as SGHKS and CDR2 as YYEKEE (reference sequence). The CDR3 DNA follows: TGTGCCAGCAGTTCTGTACCGACAGGCTACGCGAACACCGGGGAGCTGTTTTTT. This encodes CASSSVPTGYANTGELFF.

The V call is TRBV11-3, the J call TRBJ2-2, with D hard to call. CDR1 and CDR2 (germline): SGHNT, YENEEA. CDR3 length: 13 amino acids. V lost 0 bases, J lost 4 bases, and 3 bases lay in between. In nucleotides, the CDR3 is TGTGCCAGCAGCTTAGATGTCACCGGGGAGCTGTTTTTT. It translates to CASSLDVTGELFF.

Comments on this clone: The same CDR3 also results from other DNA sequences found in this sample. The chain has TRBV6-1 and TRBJ1-5, with TRBD1 as a possible D gene (5 bases). V lost 3 bases and J 0 bases, leaving 9 bases between the germline ends. The germline V gene has CDR1 MNHNS and CDR2 SASEGT. The CDR3 contains 15 residues. In DNA form, the CDR3 reads TGTGCCAGCAGTGAGGGGACTGTTAGCAATCAGCCCCAGCATTTT. Encoded protein: CASSEGTVSNQPQHF.

The chain couples TRBV6-6 to TRBJ1-5; D unresolved. Germline V gene lookup returns CDR1 MNHNY and CDR2 SVGAGI (reference sequence). The V and J ends lost 2 bases and 4 bases respectively, with 15 bases between them. The CDR3 runs 16 residues. The CDR3 DNA reads TGTGCCAGCAGTTACGAGCGAGGTAGCGAGAATCAGCCCCAGCATTTT. Translation gives CASSYERGSENQPQHF.

The chain employs TRBV18 and TRBJ2-1; the match to TRBD1 covers 11 bases. Germline V gene lookup returns CDR1 KGHSH and CDR2 LQKENI. J lost 8 bases, V lost 7 bases, and 7 bases had no gene match. CDR3 length: 14 residues. CDR3 in amino acids: CASFRDRGVDEQFF. The DNA of the CDR3 is TGTGCCAGCTTCCGGGACAGGGGGGTCGATGAGCAGTTCTTC.

This chain joins TRBV2 and TRBJ1-1, with TRBD1 identical over 9 bases. V shed 11 bases and J 5 bases; nucleotides not matched to a gene: 9. The CDR3 extends over 13 amino acids. The germline gives CDR1 SNHLY, CDR2 FYNNEI. CDR3 nucleotides: TGTGCCGGTAATACAGGGGGCGCGACTGAAGCTTTCTTT. The encoded protein is CAGNTGGATEAFF.

The chain uses TRBV28 and TRBJ1-2; D gene unclear. Germline CDR1 reads MDHEN; CDR2 reads SYDVKM. Trimming took 3 bases from V and 1 from J, leaving 18 bases between them. This CDR3 is 17 amino acids long. The CDR3 bases are TGTGCCAGCAGTTTTATCGGTGGCCTAAGTCATAACTATGGCTACACCTTC. It encodes CASSFIGGLSHNYGYTF.

The table lists this clone with a count of one. This chain joins TRBV4-1 and TRBJ2-7; D call uncertain. There are 14 residues in the CDR3. V gave up 1 base and J gave up 2 bases, with 9 bases separating them. CDR1 MGHRA and CDR2 YSYEKL come from the germline V gene. As DNA, the CDR3 is TGCGCCAGCAGCCAAGGCGACATCACCTACGAGCAGTACTTC. Its translation is CASSQGDITYEQYF.

The J gene is TRBJ2-1, the V gene TRBV3-1 (or the pseudogene TRBV3-2); no firm D call. Looked up from germline, CDR1 is LGHDT and CDR2 is YNNKEL (reference sequence). V was clipped by 0 bases and J by 4 bases, with 7 bases between them. The CDR3 runs 14 residues. The CDR3 region is CASSQDRPYNEQFF. In DNA form, the CDR3 reads TGTGCCAGCAGCCAAGATCGACCTTACAATGAGCAGTTCTTC.

The CDR3 loop reads CAITGGSGDSNEQFF. CDR3 DNA: TGTGCCATCACAGGGGGGAGCGGGGACAGCAATGAGCAGTTCTTC. The V and J genes are TRBV10-3 and TRBJ2-1, with D tentatively TRBD1 or TRBD2 (7 bases each). Deletions cut 7 bases from V and 6 bases from J, with 19 bases between. Germline V CDR1 and CDR2: ENHRY, SYGVKD. The CDR3 is 15 residues long.